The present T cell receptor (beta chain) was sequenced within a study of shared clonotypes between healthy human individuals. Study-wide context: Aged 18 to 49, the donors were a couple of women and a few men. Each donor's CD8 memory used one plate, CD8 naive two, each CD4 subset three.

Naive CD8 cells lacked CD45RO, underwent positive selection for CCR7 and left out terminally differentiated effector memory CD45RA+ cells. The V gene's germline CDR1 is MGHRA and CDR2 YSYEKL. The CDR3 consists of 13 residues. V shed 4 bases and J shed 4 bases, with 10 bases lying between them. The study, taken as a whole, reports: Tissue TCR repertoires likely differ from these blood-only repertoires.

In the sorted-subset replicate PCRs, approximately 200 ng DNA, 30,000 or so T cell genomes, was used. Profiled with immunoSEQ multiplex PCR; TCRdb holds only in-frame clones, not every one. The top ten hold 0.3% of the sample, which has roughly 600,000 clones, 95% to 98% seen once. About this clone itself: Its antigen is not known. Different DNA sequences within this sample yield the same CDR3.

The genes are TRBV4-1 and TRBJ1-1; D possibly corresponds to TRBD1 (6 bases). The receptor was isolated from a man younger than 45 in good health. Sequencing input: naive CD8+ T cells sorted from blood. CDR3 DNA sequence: TGCGCCAGCAGCCGTGGGGGCGGCACTGAAGCTTTCTTT. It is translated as CASSRGGGTEAFF.